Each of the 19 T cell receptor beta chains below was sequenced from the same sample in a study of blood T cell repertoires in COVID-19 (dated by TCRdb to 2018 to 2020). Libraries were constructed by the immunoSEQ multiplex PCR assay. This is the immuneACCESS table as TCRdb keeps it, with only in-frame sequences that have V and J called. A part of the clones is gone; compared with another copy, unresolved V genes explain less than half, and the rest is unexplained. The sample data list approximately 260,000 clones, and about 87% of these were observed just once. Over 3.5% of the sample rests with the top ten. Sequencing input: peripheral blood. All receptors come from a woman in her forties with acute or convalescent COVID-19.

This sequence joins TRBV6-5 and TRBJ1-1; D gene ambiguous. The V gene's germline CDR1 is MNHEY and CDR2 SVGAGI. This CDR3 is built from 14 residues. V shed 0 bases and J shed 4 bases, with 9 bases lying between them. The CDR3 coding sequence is TGTGCCAGCAGTTACTCGTTGGAGAGCACTGAAGCTTTCTTT. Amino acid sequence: CASSYSLESTEAFF.

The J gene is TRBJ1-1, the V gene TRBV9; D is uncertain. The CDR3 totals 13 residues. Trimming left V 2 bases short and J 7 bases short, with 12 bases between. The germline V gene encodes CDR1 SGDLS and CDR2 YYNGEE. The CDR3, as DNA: TGTGCCAGCAGCGTGCAGATGGCGGGTGAAGCTTTCTTT. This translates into CASSVQMAGEAFF.

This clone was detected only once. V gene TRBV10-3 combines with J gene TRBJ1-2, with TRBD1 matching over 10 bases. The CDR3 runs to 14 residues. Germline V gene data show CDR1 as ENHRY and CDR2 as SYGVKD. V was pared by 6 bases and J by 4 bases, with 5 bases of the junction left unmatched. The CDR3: CAISPTGGGYGYTF. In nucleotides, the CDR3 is TGTGCCATCAGCCCGACAGGGGGCGGCTATGGCTACACCTTC.

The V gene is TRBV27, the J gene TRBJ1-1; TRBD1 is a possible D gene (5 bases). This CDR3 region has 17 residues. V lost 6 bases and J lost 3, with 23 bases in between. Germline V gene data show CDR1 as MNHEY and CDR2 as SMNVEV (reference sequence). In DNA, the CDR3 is TGTGCCAGCAGGAGGAGGGCCGGGGGAACAATGGACACTGAAGCTTTCTTT. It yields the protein CASRRRAGGTMDTEAFF.

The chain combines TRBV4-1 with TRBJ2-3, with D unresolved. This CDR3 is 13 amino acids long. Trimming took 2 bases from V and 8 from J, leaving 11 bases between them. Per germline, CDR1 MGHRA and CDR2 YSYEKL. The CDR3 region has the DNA TGCGCCAGCAGCCAACCCGTCGAGGTTACGCAGTATTTT. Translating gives CASSQPVEVTQYF.

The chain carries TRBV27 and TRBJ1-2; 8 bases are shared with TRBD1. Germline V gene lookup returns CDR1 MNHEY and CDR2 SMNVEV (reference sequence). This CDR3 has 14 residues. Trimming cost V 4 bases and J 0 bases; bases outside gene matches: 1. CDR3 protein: CASSYRGSNYGYTF. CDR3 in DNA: TGTGCCAGCAGTTACAGGGGGTCTAACTATGGCTACACCTTC.

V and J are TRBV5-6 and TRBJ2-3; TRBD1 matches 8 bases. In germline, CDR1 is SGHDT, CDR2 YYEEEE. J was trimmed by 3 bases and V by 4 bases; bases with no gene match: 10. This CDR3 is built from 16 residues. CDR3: CASSTLGRGQTDTQYF. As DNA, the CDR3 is TGTGCCAGCAGCACCTTGGGCAGGGGGCAAACAGATACGCAGTATTTT.

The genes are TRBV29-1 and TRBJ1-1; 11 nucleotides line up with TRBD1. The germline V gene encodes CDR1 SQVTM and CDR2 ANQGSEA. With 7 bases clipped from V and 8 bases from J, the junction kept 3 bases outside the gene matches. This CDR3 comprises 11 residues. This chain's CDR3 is CSGTGGREAFF. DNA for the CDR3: TGCAGCGGGACAGGGGGCAGGGAAGCTTTCTTT.

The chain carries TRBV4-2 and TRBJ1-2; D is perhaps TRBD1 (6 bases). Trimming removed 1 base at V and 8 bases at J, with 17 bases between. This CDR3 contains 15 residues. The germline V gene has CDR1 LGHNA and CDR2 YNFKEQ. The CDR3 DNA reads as TGTGCCAGCAGCCAAGCTCAGGGGCGTCCAGAGGGCTACACCTTC. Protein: CASSQAQGRPEGYTF.

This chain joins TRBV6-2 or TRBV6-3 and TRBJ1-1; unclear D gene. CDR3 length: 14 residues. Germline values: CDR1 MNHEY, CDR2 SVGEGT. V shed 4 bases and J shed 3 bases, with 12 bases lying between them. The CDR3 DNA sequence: TGTGCCAGCAGTTGGAGGGTTCAGGACACTGAAGCTTTCTTT. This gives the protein CASSWRVQDTEAFF.

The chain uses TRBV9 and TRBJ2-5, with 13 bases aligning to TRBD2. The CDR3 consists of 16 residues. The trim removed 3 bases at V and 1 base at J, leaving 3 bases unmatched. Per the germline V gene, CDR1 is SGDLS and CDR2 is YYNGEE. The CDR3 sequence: CASSGGTSGVQETQYF. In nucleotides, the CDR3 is TGTGCCAGCAGCGGCGGGACTAGCGGGGTCCAAGAGACCCAGTACTTC. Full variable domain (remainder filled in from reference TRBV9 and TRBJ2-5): DSGVTQTPKHLITATGQRVTLRCSPRSGDLSVYWYQQSLDQGLQFLIQYYNGEERAKGNILERFSAQQFPDLHSELNLSSLELGDSALYFCASSGGTSGVQETQYFGPGTRLLVL.

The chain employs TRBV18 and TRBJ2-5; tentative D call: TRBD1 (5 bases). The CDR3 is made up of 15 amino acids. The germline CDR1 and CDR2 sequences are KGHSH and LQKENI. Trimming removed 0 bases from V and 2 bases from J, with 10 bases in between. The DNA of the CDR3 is TGTGCCAGCTCACCACCGACTGGGGCTCAAGAGACCCAGTACTTC. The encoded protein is CASSPPTGAQETQYF.

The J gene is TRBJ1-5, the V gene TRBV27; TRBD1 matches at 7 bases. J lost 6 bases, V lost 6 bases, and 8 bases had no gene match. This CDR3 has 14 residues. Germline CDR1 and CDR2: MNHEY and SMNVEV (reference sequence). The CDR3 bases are TGTGCCAGCAGATTACAGGGGTCAGGTCAGCCCCAGCATTTT. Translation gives CASRLQGSGQPQHF.

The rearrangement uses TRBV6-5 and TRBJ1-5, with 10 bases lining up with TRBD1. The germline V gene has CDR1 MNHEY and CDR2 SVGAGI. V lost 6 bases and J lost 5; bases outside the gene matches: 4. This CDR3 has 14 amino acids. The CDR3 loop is CASRKTGGDQPQHF. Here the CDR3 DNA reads TGTGCCAGCAGGAAGACAGGGGGCGATCAGCCCCAGCATTTT.

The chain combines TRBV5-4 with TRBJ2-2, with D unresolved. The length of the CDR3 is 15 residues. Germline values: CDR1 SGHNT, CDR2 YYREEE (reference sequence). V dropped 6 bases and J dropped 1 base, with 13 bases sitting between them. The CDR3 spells CASTRGAGNTGELFF. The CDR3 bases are TGTGCCAGCACCCGCGGTGCTGGGAACACCGGGGAGCTGTTTTTT.

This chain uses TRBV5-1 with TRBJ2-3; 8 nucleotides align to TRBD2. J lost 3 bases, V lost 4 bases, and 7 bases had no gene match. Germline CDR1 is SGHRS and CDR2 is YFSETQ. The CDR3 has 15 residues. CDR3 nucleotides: TGCGCCAGCAGCGTCACTAGCGGTCGAACAGATACGCAGTATTTT. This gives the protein CASSVTSGRTDTQYF.

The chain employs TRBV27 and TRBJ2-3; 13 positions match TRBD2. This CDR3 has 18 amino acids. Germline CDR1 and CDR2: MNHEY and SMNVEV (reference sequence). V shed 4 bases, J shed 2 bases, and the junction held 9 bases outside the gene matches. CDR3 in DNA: TGTGCCAGCAGTTCACCGGGACTAGCGGGGTTTCTCACAGATACGCAGTATTTT. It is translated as CASSSPGLAGFLTDTQYF.

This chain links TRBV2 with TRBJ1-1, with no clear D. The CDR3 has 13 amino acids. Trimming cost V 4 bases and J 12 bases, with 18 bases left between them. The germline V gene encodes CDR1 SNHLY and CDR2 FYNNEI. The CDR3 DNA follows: TGTGCCAGCAGTGCACAGCTGAACACTGAGACTTTCTTT. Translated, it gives CASSAQLNTETFF.

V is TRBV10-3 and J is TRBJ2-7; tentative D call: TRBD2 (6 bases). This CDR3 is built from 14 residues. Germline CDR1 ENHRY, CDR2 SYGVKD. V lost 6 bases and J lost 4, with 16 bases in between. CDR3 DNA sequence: TGTGCCATCAGCGCGGGGACGGCTACATACGAGCAGTACGTC. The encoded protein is CAISAGTATYEQYV.